This T cell receptor beta chain appears in the sequencing data of a study of blood T cell repertoires in COVID-19. Background on the study: Italy, Spain and the United States were the sources of the convalescent and acute COVID-19 samples.

This CDR3 spans 15 amino acids. Per the germline V gene, CDR1 is MNHEY and CDR2 is SVGEGT. The V gene lost 1 base and the J gene lost 5 bases, with 11 bases spanning the gap. Clones were read by immunoSEQ multiplex PCR, and TCRdb kept only the in-frame ones, dropping some. The sample contains 200,000 to 300,000 clones, roughly 89% of which appear only once. Participant age was about 18 to 100 years, and participants resided in about two dozen US areas. Material for sequencing was PBMCs or T cells enriched from blood (not recorded which). The receptor was isolated from a middle-aged man who had recovered from COVID-19. The chain has TRBV6-2 or TRBV6-3 and TRBJ2-2; weak D call: TRBD2 (6 bases). CDR3: CASSYWRVGTGELFF. Written as DNA, the CDR3 is TGTGCCAGCAGTTACTGGAGGGTGGGGACCGGGGAGCTGTTTTTT.